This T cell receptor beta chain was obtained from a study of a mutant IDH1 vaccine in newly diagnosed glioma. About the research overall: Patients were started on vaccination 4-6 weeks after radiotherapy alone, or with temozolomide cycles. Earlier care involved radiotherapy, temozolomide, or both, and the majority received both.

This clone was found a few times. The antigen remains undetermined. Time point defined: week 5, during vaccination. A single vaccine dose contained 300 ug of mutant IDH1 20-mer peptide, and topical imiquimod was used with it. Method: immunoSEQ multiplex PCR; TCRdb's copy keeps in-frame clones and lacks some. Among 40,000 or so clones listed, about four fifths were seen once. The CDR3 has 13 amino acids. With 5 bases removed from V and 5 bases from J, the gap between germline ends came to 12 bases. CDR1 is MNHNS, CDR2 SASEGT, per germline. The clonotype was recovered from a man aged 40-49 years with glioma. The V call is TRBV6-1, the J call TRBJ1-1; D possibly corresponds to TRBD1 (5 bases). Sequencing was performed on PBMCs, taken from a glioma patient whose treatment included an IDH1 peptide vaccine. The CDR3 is CASSTGGQTEAFF. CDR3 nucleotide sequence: TGTGCCAGCAGTACGGGGGGTCAAACTGAAGCTTTCTTT.